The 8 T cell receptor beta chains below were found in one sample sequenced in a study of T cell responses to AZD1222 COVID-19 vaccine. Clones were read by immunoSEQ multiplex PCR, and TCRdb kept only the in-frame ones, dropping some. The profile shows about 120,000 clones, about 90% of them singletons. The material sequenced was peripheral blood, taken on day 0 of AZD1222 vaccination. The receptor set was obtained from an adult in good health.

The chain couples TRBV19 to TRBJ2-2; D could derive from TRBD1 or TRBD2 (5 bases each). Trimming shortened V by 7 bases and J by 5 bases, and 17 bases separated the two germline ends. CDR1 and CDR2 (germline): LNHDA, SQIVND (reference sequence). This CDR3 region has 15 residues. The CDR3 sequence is CASNTGRMITGELFF. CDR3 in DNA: TGTGCCAGTAACACGGGACGGATGATTACCGGGGAGCTGTTTTTT.

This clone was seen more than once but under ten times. CDR3: CASSEMARSGGYTF. The DNA of the CDR3 is TGCGCCAGCAGCGAGATGGCCAGATCGGGGGGCTACACCTTC. This rearrangement joins TRBV5-1 to TRBJ1-2; D is unresolved. The CDR3 is 14 residues long. V lost 4 bases and J 8 bases, leaving 18 bases between the germline ends. Germline V gene sequence: CDR1 SGHRS, CDR2 YFSETQ. Complete variable domain (other parts from reference TRBV5-1 and TRBJ1-2): KAGVTQTPRYLIKTRGQQVTLSCSPISGHRSVSWYQQTPGQGLQFLFEYFSETQRNKGNFPGRFSGRQFSNSRSEMNVSTLELGDSALYLCASSEMARSGGYTFGSGTRLTVV.

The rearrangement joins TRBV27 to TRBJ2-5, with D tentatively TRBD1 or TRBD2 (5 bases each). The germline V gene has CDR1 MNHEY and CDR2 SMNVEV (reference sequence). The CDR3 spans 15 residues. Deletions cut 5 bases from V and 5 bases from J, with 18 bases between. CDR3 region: CASSAGTLTGETQYF. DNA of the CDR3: TGTGCCAGCAGTGCCGGGACCCTAACCGGCGAGACCCAGTACTTC.

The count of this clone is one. CDR3 DNA: TGTGCCAGCAGCTTAGATCGGGGGGAAGCTTTCTTT. Its protein is CASSLDRGEAFF. The V gene is TRBV11-3, the J gene TRBJ1-1, with D perhaps matching TRBD1 (5 bases). CDR1 is SGHNT and CDR2 is YENEEA in the germline V gene. The CDR3 is made up of 12 amino acids. Trimming left V 0 bases short and J 8 bases short, with 7 bases between.

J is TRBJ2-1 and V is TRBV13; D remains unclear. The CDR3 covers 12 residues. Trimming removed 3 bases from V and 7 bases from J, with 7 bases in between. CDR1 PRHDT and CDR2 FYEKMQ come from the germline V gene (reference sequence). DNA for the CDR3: TGTGCCAGCAGCTTCCCTGGGAATGAGCAGTTCTTC. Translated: CASSFPGNEQFF. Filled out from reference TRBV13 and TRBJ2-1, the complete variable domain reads AAGVIQSPRHLIKEKRETATLKCYPIPRHDTVYWYQQGPGQDPQFLISFYEKMQSDKGSIPDRFSAQQFSDYHSELNMSSLELGDSALYFCASSFPGNEQFFGPGTRLTVL.

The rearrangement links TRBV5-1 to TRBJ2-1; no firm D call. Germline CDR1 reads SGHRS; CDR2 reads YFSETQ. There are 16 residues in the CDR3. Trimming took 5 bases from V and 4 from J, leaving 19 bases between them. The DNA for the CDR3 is TGCGCCAGCAGGGTGGGGTCCCCTTATTTATACAATGAGCAGTTCTTC. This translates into CASRVGSPYLYNEQFF.

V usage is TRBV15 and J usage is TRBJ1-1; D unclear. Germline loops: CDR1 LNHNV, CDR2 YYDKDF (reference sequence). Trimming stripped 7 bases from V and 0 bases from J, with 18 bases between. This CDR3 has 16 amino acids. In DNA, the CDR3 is TGTGCCACCAACCAAGGACGCGGCCTCCTGAACACTGAAGCTTTCTTT. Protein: CATNQGRGLLNTEAFF.

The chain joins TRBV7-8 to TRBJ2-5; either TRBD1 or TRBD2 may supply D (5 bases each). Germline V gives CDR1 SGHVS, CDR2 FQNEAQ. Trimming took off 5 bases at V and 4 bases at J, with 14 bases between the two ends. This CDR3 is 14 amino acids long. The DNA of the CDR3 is TGTGCCAGCAGCCGAGGGGTAAGGGGAGAGACCCAGTACTTC. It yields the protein CASSRGVRGETQYF.